The entry that follows covers one T cell receptor (beta chain) sequence. These data come from a study of cytomegalovirus exposure and HLA in healthy donors. PCR involved 60 Vbeta and 13 Jbeta primers. Clones were read by immunoSEQ multiplex PCR, and TCRdb kept only the in-frame ones, dropping some. This table holds about 210,000 clones, approximately 78% found once. Germline lookup yields CDR1 SNHLY and CDR2 FYNNEI. The CDR3 totals 16 residues. V was clipped by 8 bases and J by 4 bases, with 21 bases between them. The chain carries TRBV2 and TRBJ1-3; no clear D. Sequenced sample: PBMCs. This clonotype was obtained from a man aged 25 to 45 in good health and CMV-seronegative. The CDR3 DNA sequence: TGTGCCAGCGATAGAGGGAGCAGAGGGAGAGGAAACACCATATATTTT. Encoded protein: CASDRGSRGRGNTIYF.